The 21 T cell receptor beta chains given below trace back to one sample, sequenced in a study of CD8+CD57+ T cells in acquired aplastic anemia. The TCR beta profiling, which covered VDJ combination and CDR3 sequence, was carried out using genomic DNA as the template. A single record per CDR3 protein comes from TCRdb applying MiXCR to the reads. Of 95,000 to 120,000 distinct CDR3 sequences in the sample, less than 65% were seen once. Sequencing used sorted CD4+, CD8+, or CD8+CD57+ T cells (not recorded which) from PBMCs. The origin of the receptors is a human donor in good health, serving as a control.

V is TRBV7-9 and J is TRBJ1-1; the D is unclear. The CDR3 runs to 13 residues. In germline, CDR1 is SEHNR, CDR2 FQNEAQ (reference sequence). V was clipped by 2 bases and J by 3 bases, with 7 bases between them. The CDR3 DNA follows: TGTGCCAGCAGCTTATCAGGTTACACTGAAGCTTTCTTT. The encoded protein is CASSLSGYTEAFF. Full variable domain (outside the CDR3, taken from reference TRBV7-9 and TRBJ1-1): DTGVSQNPRHKITKRGQNVTFRCDPISEHNRLYWYRQTLGQGPEFLTYFQNEAQLEKSRLLSDRFSAERPKGSFSTLEIQRTEQGDSAMYLCASSLSGYTEAFFGQGTRLTVV.

This chain links TRBV2 with TRBJ1-3, with D hard to call. This CDR3 spans 13 amino acids. V was shortened by 5 bases and J by 7 bases, with 12 bases between the two germline ends. From germline, CDR1 is SNHLY and CDR2 FYNNEI. The CDR3 region has the DNA TGTGCCAGCAGTTCTGACCTGGGGAACACCATATATTTT. Its protein product is CASSSDLGNTIYF.

This chain links TRBV7-7 with TRBJ2-5, with 11 bases lining up with TRBD1. The CDR3 contains 14 residues. Germline loops: CDR1 SSHAT, CDR2 FNYEAQ (reference sequence). V shed 4 bases and J 6 bases; nucleotides not matched to a gene: 4. The CDR3 DNA sequence: TGTGCCAGCAGCTCGGGACAGGGGGGGAAGACCCAGTACTTC. This codes for CASSSGQGGKTQYF.

This clonotype was seen a few times. The rearrangement links TRBV30 to TRBJ2-6; 9 bases line up with TRBD1. The CDR3 loop spans 15 amino acids. CDR1 and CDR2 (germline): GTSNPN, SVGIG (reference sequence). V gave up 6 bases and J gave up 4 bases; unmatched junction bases: 7. This CDR3 is CACGTGSSGANVLTF. The DNA for the CDR3 is TGTGCCTGTGGGACAGGGTCATCCGGGGCCAACGTCCTGACTTTC.

J is TRBJ1-1 and V is TRBV10-3; D is unclear. This CDR3 region has 13 residues. The V gene's germline CDR1 is ENHRY and CDR2 SYGVKD. V was trimmed by 8 bases and J by 0 bases, leaving 10 bases between them. The CDR3 sequence: CAICSGMNTEAFF. DNA for the CDR3: TGTGCCATCTGTTCGGGTATGAACACTGAAGCTTTCTTT.

This clonotype was counted a few times. The rearrangement links TRBV15 to TRBJ1-5, with no clear D. Germline CDR1 is LNHNV and CDR2 is YYDKDF (reference sequence). The V end was cut by 0 bases, the J end by 0 bases, with 3 bases between. This CDR3 region has 14 residues. CDR3 coding DNA: TGTGCCACCAGCAGAGATTATAGCAATCAGCCCCAGCATTTT. Its protein is CATSRDYSNQPQHF.

In this sample, this clonotype turned up many times. This chain connects TRBV7-8 to TRBJ2-1; TRBD2 aligns across 9 bases. The germline V gene has CDR1 SGHVS and CDR2 FQNEAQ. With 1 base clipped from V and 8 bases from J, the junction kept 9 bases outside the gene matches. The CDR3 has 16 residues. CDR3 loop: CASSLGRGGLRDEQFF. The CDR3, as DNA: TGTGCCAGCAGCTTAGGGCGGGGGGGATTACGGGATGAGCAGTTCTTC.

V is TRBV19 and J is TRBJ2-5, with D perhaps matching TRBD2 (5 bases). Germline V CDR1 and CDR2: LNHDA, SQIVND (reference sequence). The CDR3 totals 15 residues. The ends were cut back, 5 bases at V and 2 bases at J, with 15 bases in the middle. CDR3 nucleotide sequence: TGTGCCAGTAGTTTTAGACTAACGGCACAAGAGACCCAGTACTTC. It translates to CASSFRLTAQETQYF.

The chain couples TRBV29-1 to TRBJ2-2; D not resolved. V dropped 7 bases and J dropped 6 bases, with 12 bases sitting between them. The CDR3 runs 12 residues. Germline CDR1 reads SQVTM; CDR2 reads ANQGSEA. This chain's CDR3 is CSAALRPGELFF. In DNA form, the CDR3 reads TGCAGCGCCGCACTTCGGCCCGGGGAGCTGTTTTTT.

There are a few counts of this clonotype. This chain uses TRBV7-9 with TRBJ1-1; D remains ambiguous. Deletions cut 4 bases from V and 7 bases from J, with 7 bases between. This CDR3 is 11 amino acids long. Germline values: CDR1 SEHNR, CDR2 FQNEAQ (reference sequence). CDR3 protein: CASSSSLEAFF. CDR3 bases: TGTGCCAGCAGCTCCTCCCTTGAAGCTTTCTTT.

The V and J genes are TRBV19 and TRBJ1-3; D may be TRBD1 (6 bases). The V gene's germline CDR1 is LNHDA and CDR2 SQIVND (reference sequence). Trimming cost V 10 bases and J 0 bases, with 16 bases left between them. The CDR3 consists of 15 residues. DNA of the CDR3: TGTGCCACTAGCGGGGGCTTTAGCTCTGGAAACACCATATATTTT. Its translation: CATSGGFSSGNTIYF.

There are many counts of this clonotype. The CDR3 region is CASSSPRGNTDTQYF. The CDR3 region has the DNA TGTGCCAGCAGCTCCCCACGGGGGAACACAGATACGCAGTATTTT. The rearrangement joins TRBV11-1 to TRBJ2-3, with TRBD2 as a possible D gene (6 bases). The length of the CDR3 is 15 residues. V was pared by 4 bases and J by 2 bases, with 13 bases between. CDR1 is SGHAT, CDR2 FQDESV, per germline (reference sequence).

The chain has TRBV10-3 and TRBJ1-2; no reliable D call. Germline values: CDR1 ENHRY, CDR2 SYGVKD. The CDR3 runs 11 residues. Trimming cost V 10 bases and J 4 bases, with 10 bases left between them. The CDR3 region is CATEGVYGYTF. The CDR3 bases are TGTGCCACCGAGGGTGTCTATGGCTACACCTTC.

V gene TRBV2 combines with J gene TRBJ1-3; D gene unclear. Germline V gene lookup returns CDR1 SNHLY and CDR2 FYNNEI. Deletions cut 7 bases from V and 3 bases from J, with 10 bases between. The CDR3 covers 13 residues. The chain's CDR3 is CASTGVHGNTIYF. The CDR3 bases are TGTGCCAGCACCGGGGTTCATGGAAACACCATATATTTT. Drawing the rest from reference TRBV2 and TRBJ1-3, the complete variable domain is EPEVTQTPSHQVTQMGQEVILRCVPISNHLYFYWYRQILGQKVEFLVSFYNNEISEKSEIFDDQFSVERPDGSNFTLKIRSTKLEDSAMYFCASTGVHGNTIYFGEGSWLTVV.

The chain uses TRBV10-2 and TRBJ1-6; D is perhaps TRBD1 (5 bases). This CDR3 is 15 amino acids long. Germline V CDR1 and CDR2: WSHSY, SAAADI. Trimming removed 6 bases at V and 0 bases at J, with 9 bases between. This CDR3 is CASRTAVSYNSPLHF. CDR3 bases: TGCGCCAGCAGGACAGCAGTCTCCTATAATTCACCCCTCCACTTT.

This clonotype was picked up many times. The J gene is TRBJ2-5, the V gene TRBV5-1; 9 bases agree with TRBD1. CDR3 size: 15 residues. The V and J ends lost 3 bases and 1 base, in that order; junction bases with no gene match: 4. Germline CDR1 is SGHRS and CDR2 is YFSETQ. The CDR3 DNA follows: TGCGCCAGCAGCTCACCGGACAGGGGCCAAGAGACCCAGTACTTC. Its protein is CASSSPDRGQETQYF.

This clonotype came up many times. V is TRBV7-6 and J is TRBJ2-7; weak D call: TRBD1 (6 bases). Trimming took 5 bases from V and 2 from J, leaving 25 bases between them. Per the germline V gene, CDR1 is SGHVS and CDR2 is FNYEAQ. The length of the CDR3 is 18 residues. CDR3 region: CASSNTEEPGHLTYEQYF. The CDR3 bases are TGTGCCAGCAGCAACACAGAGGAGCCGGGACACTTAACCTACGAGCAGTACTTC.

This rearrangement joins TRBV12-3 or TRBV12-4 to TRBJ1-2; 7 positions match TRBD1. This CDR3 is built from 13 residues. J lost 7 bases, V lost 6 bases, and 8 bases had no gene match. In DNA, the CDR3 is TGTGCCAGCAGCAACAGGGGAGCGGGTGGCTACACCTTC. Protein: CASSNRGAGGYTF.

This clonotype has a count of ten or more. The rearrangement joins TRBV15 to TRBJ2-5, with 13 nucleotides matching TRBD2. Looked up from germline, CDR1 is LNHNV and CDR2 is YYDKDF (reference sequence). The CDR3 loop spans 17 amino acids. Losses at the gene ends were 5 bases for V and 2 bases for J; bases not matched to a gene: 8. The CDR3 DNA reads TGTGCCACCAGCGGCACTAGCGGGGGGGCATCACAAGAGACCCAGTACTTC. Protein product: CATSGTSGGASQETQYF.

In this sample, this clonotype turned up many times. The chain recombines TRBV9 with TRBJ2-7; 12 bases are shared with TRBD1. Per the germline V gene, CDR1 is SGDLS and CDR2 is YYNGEE. The J segment lost 2 bases and the V segment lost 3 bases, leaving 3 bases of the junction unmatched. The CDR3 length is 15 residues. The CDR3 sequence is CASSEGDRGPYEQYF. CDR3 bases: TGTGCCAGCAGCGAAGGGGACAGGGGGCCCTACGAGCAGTACTTC.

At least ten counts were recorded for this clonotype. This rearrangement joins TRBV27 to TRBJ1-1; tentatively, D is TRBD1 (5 bases). This CDR3 has 15 amino acids. V was pared by 4 bases and J by 2 bases, with 14 bases between. CDR1 and CDR2 (germline): MNHEY, SMNVEV (reference sequence). Written as DNA, the CDR3 is TGTGCCAGCAGTTCCCAGACAGTCTTAAACACTGAAGCTTTCTTT. Protein product: CASSSQTVLNTEAFF.